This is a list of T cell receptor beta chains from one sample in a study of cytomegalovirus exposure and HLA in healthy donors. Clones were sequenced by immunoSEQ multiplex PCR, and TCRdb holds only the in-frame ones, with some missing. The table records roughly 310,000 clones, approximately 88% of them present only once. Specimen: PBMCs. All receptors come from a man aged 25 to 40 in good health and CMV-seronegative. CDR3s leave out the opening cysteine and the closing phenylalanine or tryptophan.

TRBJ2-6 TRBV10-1 ASSAGQGSGANVLT
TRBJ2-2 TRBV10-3 AISGWTGTSAGELF
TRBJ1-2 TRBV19 ASSMVGGFNYGYT
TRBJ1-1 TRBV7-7 ASSYRDGTEAF
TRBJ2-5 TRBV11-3 ASSLGQGNQETQY
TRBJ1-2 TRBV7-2 ASSLATPEWSYT
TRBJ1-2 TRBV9 ASSVSDGGYGYT
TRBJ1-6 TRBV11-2 ASSFRGTANSPLH
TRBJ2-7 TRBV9 ASSPGQGAYEQY
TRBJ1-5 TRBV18 ASSPPDRAGVRGNQPQH
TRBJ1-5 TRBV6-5 ASSSRTTGRNQPQH
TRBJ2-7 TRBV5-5 ASIPPGLAGNEQY
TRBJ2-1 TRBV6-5 ASSRLAWDEQF
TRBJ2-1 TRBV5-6 ASSRTVYNEQF
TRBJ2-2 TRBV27 ASSLEGTASGLARGGELF
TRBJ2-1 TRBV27 ASSSQERGEKF
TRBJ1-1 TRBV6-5 ASSYSRQGNTEAF
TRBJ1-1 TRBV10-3 AISEEQEAF
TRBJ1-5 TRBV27 ASSYAGGLGNQPQH
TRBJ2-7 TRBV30 AWSVGTGGMDEQY